This T cell receptor beta chain was documented in a study of cytomegalovirus exposure and HLA in healthy donors. Study-level results: Cytomegalovirus-associated status was assigned to about 180 TCR beta chains.

The CDR3 has 14 residues. Germline CDR1 is SGHAT and CDR2 is FQNNGV. V was clipped by 6 bases and J by 4 bases, with 15 bases between them. Vbeta (60) and Jbeta (13) primers were used in the PCR. Original data processing: Later work found 74 million or so unique TCR beta chains, with 9.5 million to 14 million shared. The assay was immunoSEQ multiplex PCR, and TCRdb's table has in-frame clones only and misses some. That table supplies the V and J calls and clone size; D and trimming were determined from the DNA. The sample has about 69,000 clones; 70% to 75% are singletons. As for this clone: Its antigen is as yet unknown.

This clonotype was obtained from a woman in her 30s in good health and CMV-seropositive. The material sequenced was PBMCs. The gene calls are TRBV11-2 and TRBJ2-5; D is possibly TRBD2 (6 bases). This chain's CDR3 is CASSHSRLGETQYF. For the CDR3, the DNA is TGTGCCAGCAGTCACTCCCGACTAGGAGAGACCCAGTACTTC.